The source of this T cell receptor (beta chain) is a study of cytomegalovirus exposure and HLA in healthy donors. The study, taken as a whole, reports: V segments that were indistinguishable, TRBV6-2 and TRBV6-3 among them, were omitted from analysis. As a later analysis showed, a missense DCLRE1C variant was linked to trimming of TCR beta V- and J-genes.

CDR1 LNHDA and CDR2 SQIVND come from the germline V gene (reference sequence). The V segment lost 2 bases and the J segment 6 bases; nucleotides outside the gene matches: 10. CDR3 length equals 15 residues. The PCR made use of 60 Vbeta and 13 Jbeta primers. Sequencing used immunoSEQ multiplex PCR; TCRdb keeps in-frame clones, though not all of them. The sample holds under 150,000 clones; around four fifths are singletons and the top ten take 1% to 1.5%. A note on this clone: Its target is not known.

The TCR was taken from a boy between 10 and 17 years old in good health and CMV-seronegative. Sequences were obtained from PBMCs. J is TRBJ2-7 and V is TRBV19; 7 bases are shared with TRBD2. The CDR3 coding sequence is TGTGCCAGTAGTATATCGGGGACTACGGCCGTCGAGCAGTACTTC. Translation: CASSISGTTAVEQYF.